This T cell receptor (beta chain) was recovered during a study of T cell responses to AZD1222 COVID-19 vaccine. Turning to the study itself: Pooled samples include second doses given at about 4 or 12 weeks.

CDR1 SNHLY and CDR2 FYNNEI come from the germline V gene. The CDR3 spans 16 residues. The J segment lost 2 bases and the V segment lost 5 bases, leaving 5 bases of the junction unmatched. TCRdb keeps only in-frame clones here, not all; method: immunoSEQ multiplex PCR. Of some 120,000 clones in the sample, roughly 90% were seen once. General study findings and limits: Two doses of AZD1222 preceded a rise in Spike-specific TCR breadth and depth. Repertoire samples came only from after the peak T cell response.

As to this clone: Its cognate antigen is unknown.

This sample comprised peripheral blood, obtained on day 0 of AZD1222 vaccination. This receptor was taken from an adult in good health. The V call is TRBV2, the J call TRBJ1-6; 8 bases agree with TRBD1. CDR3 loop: CASSRDRKTYNSPLHF. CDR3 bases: TGTGCCAGCAGTCGGGACAGGAAGACCTATAATTCACCCCTCCACTTT.